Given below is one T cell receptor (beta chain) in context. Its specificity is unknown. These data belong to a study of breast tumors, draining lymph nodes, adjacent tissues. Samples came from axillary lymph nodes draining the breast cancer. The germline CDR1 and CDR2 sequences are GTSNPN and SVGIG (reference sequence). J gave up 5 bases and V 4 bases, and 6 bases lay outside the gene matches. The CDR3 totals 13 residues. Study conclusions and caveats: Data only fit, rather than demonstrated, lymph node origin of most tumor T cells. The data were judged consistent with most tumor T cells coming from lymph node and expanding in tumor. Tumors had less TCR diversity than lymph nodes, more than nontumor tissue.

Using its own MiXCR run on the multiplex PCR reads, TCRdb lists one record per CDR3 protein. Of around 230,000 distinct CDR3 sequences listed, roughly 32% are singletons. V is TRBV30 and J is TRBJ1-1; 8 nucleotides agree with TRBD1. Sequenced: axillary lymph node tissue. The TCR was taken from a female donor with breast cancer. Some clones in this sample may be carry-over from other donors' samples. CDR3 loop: CAWNGQGGTEAFF. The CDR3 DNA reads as TGTGCCTGGAATGGACAGGGAGGGACTGAAGCTTTCTTT.